This T cell receptor beta chain was sequenced for a study of CD8 T cells in ankylosing spondylitis. The J segment lost 6 bases and the V segment lost 4 bases, leaving 6 bases of the junction unmatched. This CDR3 region has 14 residues. The germline gives CDR1 KGHDR, CDR2 SFDVKD. Libraries of TCR beta came from quantitative 5'-RACE with molecular barcodes. Each CDR3 protein is one row after TCRdb ran MiXCR on the 5' RACE reads. The table includes about 500,000 distinct CDR3 sequences, roughly 5.3% detected once. Study outcomes and limitations: Ankylosing spondylitis blood seemed to carry a telltale TCR beta motif made of several highly homologous variants. Some motif variants were previously reported in reactive arthritis synovial fluid and blood. Reported data indicate significant enrichment of disease-linked clones within matched ankylosing spondylitis synovial fluid.

The table lists this clonotype with many counts. Its antigen is undetermined. The TCR was taken from a male donor with ankylosing spondylitis. The chain has TRBV24-1 and TRBJ1-2; 8 positions agree with TRBD1. Sequencing was carried out using blood, either unsorted or a sorted T cell fraction (not recorded which). In nucleotides, the CDR3 is TGTGCCACCAGTGAGTTGGACAGGGACAATGGCTACACCTTC. Its translation: CATSELDRDNGYTF.